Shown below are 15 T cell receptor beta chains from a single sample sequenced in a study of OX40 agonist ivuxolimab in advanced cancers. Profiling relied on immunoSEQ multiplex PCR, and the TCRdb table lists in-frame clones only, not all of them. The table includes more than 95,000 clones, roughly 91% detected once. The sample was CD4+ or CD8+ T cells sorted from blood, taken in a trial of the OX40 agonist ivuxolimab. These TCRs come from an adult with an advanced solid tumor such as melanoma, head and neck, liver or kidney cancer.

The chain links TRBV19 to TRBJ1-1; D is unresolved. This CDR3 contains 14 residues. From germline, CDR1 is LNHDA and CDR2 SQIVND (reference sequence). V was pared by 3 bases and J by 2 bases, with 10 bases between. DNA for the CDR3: TGTGCCAGTAGTATTTGGTCGGTAAACACTGAAGCTTTCTTT. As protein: CASSIWSVNTEAFF. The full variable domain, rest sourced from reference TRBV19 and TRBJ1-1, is DGGITQSPKYLFRKEGQNVTLSCEQNLNHDAMYWYRQDPGQGLRLIYYSQIVNDFQKGDIAEGYSVSREKKESFPLTVTSAQKNPTAFYLCASSIWSVNTEAFFGQGTRLTVV.

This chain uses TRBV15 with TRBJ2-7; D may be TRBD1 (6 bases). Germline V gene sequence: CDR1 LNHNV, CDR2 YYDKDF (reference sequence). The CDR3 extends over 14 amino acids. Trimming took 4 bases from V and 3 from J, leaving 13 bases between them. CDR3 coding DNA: TGTGCCACCAGCACCGAGACAGGAGGCTACGAGCAGTACTTC. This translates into CATSTETGGYEQYF.

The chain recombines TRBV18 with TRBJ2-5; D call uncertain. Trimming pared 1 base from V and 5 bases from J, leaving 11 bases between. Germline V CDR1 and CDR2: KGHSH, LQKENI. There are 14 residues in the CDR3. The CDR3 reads CASSPQGTGETQYF. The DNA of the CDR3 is TGTGCCAGCTCACCACAGGGTACTGGGGAGACCCAGTACTTC. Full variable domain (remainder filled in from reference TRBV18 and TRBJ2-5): NAGVMQNPRHLVRRRGQEARLRCSPMKGHSHVYWYRQLPEEGLKFMVYLQKENIIDESGMPKERFSAEFPKEGPSILRIQQVVRGDSAAYFCASSPQGTGETQYFGPGTRLLVL.

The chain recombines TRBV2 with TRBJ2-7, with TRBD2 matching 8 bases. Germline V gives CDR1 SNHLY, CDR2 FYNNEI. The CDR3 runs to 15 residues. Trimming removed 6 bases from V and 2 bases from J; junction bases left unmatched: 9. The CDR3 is CASSGGTSPTYEQYF. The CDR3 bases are TGTGCCAGCAGCGGTGGGACTAGTCCCACCTACGAGCAGTACTTC.

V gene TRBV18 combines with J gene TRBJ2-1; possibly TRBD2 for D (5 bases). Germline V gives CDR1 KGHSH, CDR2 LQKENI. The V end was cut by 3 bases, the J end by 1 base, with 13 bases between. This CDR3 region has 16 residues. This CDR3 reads CASSPLASQSYNEQFF. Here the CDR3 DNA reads TGTGCCAGCTCACCTTTGGCTAGCCAATCCTACAATGAGCAGTTCTTC. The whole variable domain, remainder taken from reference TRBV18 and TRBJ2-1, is NAGVMQNPRHLVRRRGQEARLRCSPMKGHSHVYWYRQLPEEGLKFMVYLQKENIIDESGMPKERFSAEFPKEGPSILRIQQVVRGDSAAYFCASSPLASQSYNEQFFGPGTRLTVL.

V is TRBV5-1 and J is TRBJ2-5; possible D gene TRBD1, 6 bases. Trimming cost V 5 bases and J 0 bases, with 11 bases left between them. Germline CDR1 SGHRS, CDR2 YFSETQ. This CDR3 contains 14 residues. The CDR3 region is CASSLTGNQETQYF. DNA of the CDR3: TGCGCCAGCAGTCTTACAGGGAACCAAGAGACCCAGTACTTC. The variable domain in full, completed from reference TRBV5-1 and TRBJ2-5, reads KAGVTQTPRYLIKTRGQQVTLSCSPISGHRSVSWYQQTPGQGLQFLFEYFSETQRNKGNFPGRFSGRQFSNSRSEMNVSTLELGDSALYLCASSLTGNQETQYFGPGTRLLVL.

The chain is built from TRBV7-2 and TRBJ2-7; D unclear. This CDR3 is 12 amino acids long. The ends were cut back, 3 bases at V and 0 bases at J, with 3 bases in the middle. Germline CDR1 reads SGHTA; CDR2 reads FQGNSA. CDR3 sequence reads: CASSFNSYEQYF. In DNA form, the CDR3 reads TGTGCCAGCAGCTTTAACTCCTACGAGCAGTACTTC.

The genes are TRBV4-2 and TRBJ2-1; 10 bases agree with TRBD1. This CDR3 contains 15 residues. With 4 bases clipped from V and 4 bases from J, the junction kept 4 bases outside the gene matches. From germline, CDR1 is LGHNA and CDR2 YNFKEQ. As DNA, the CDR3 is TGTGCCAGCAGCCTGACAGGGGGCGGGTACAATGAGCAGTTCTTC. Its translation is CASSLTGGGYNEQFF.

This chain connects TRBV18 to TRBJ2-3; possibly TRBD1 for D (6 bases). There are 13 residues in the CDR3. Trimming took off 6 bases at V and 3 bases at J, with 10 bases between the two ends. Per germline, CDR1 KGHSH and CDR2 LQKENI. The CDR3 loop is CASSRTVTDTQYF. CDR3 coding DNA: TGTGCCAGCTCCCGGACAGTGACAGATACGCAGTATTTT.

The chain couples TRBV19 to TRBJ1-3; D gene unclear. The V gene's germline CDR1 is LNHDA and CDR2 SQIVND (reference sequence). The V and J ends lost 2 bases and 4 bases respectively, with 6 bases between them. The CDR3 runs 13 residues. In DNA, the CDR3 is TGTGCCAGTAGTATACAGAACGGAAACACCATATATTTT. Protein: CASSIQNGNTIYF.

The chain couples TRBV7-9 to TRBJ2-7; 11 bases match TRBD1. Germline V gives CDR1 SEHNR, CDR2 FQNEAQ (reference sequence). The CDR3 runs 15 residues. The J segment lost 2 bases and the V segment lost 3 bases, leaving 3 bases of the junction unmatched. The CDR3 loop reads CASSFGTGGTYEQYF. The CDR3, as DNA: TGTGCCAGCAGCTTCGGGACAGGGGGGACCTACGAGCAGTACTTC.

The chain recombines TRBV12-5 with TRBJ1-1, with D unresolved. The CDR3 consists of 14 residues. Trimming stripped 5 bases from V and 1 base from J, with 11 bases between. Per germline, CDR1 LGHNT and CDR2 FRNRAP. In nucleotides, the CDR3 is TGTGCTAGTGGTCCCGGAGGGAAGAACACTGAAGCTTTCTTT. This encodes CASGPGGKNTEAFF.

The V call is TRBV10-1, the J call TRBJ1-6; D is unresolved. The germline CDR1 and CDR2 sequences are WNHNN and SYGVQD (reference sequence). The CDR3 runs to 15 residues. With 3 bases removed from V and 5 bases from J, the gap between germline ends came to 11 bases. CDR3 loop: CASSDWRVDNSPLHF. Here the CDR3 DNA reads TGCGCCAGCAGTGATTGGAGGGTAGATAATTCACCCCTCCACTTT.

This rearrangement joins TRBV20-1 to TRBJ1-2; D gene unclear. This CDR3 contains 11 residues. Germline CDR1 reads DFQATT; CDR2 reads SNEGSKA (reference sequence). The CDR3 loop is CSNTANYGYTF. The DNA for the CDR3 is TGCAGCAACACCGCTAACTATGGCTACACCTTC.

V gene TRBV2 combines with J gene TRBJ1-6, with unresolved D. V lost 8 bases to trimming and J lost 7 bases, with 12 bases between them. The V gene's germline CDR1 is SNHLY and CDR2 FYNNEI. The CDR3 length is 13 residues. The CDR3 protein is CASRFSENSPLHF. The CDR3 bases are TGTGCCAGCCGGTTTTCGGAGAATTCACCCCTCCACTTT.